The clone carrying this T cell receptor beta chain turned up a few times. The sample originates from a study of T-cell reconstitution after alpha-beta-depleted transplantation in children. The V gene's germline CDR1 is DFQATT and CDR2 SNEGSKA (reference sequence). The CDR3 has 12 amino acids. The V end lost 4 bases, the J end lost 3 bases, and 10 bases lay between the germline ends. Preparing the TCRbeta library involved the use of unique molecular identifiers. TCRdb analysed the PCR reads with MiXCR anew, one entry per CDR3 protein. The data show hundreds of thousands of distinct CDR3 sequences, roughly 24% seen once.

This chain uses TRBV20-1 with TRBJ2-7, with D uncertain. This receptor was obtained from a boy in the first two years of life who had a stem cell transplant for acute myeloid leukemia, so the T cells may come from the graft donor. The specimen comprised PBMCs, mostly from graft donor cells, sampled 360 days after TCRalphabeta/CD19-depleted stem cell transplant. This CDR3 reads CSANGQNYEQYV. CDR3 DNA: TGCAGTGCTAATGGGCAGAACTACGAGCAGTACGTC.